Listed below are T cell receptor beta chains from one sample, sequenced in a study of T cell responses to AZD1222 COVID-19 vaccine. Measured with immunoSEQ multiplex PCR; TCRdb has only the in-frame clones, and not every one. The data contain 75,000 to 95,000 clones, roughly 90% of them singletons. The sample in question was peripheral blood, obtained on day 0 of AZD1222 vaccination. The origin of the receptors is an adult in good health. Both conserved end residues are part of each CDR3. A D gene is named only where the DNA matches it firmly. Size tells how often a clone was seen (once, few, many) or the class of an expanded clone, and some rows leave it out.

.	TRBV29-1	TRBJ1-1	.	TGCAGCGTTGTGTCGACAGTGAACACTGAAGCTTTCTTT	CSVVSTVNTEAFF
TRBD2	TRBV6-5	TRBJ2-7	.	TGTGCCAGCAGCGGCGGGGGGAGCTACGAGCAGTACTTC	CASSGGGSYEQYF
.	TRBV18	TRBJ1-2	.	TGTGCCAGCTCACCCCTCGGTAACTATGGCTACACCTTC	CASSPLGNYGYTF
TRBD2	TRBV7-2	TRBJ2-1	.	TGTGCCAGCAGCTTAGCGTCGCGGGAGAGTTTCTACAATGAGCAGTTCTTC	CASSLASRESFYNEQFF
TRBD1	TRBV14	TRBJ1-2	.	TGTGCCAGCAGCCAAGTGACAGGGGTAGGCTACACCTTC	CASSQVTGVGYTF
.	TRBV4-2	TRBJ1-3	.	TGTGCCAGCAGCCAAGATGATGGCCCTGGAAACACCATATATTTT	CASSQDDGPGNTIYF
.	TRBV7-9	TRBJ1-1	.	TGTGCCAGCAGCTTTCAGCGGAACACTGAAGCTTTCTTT	CASSFQRNTEAFF
TRBD1	TRBV6-5	TRBJ1-1	.	TGTGCCAGCAGCCGTACTCCAGGGGGCTCTGAAGCTTTCTTT	CASSRTPGGSEAFF
.	TRBV10-3	TRBJ2-1	.	TGTGCCACCGCGGGACAAAACAATGAGCAGTTCTTC	CATAGQNNEQFF
.	TRBV10-3	TRBJ1-5	.	TGTGCCATCAGTAACCGACAGGAGCAGCCCCAGCATTTT	CAISNRQEQPQHF
.	TRBV7-2	TRBJ2-1	.	TGTGCCAGCAGGAGCCATCGGACATCCTACAATGAGCAGTTCTTC	CASRSHRTSYNEQFF
TRBD2	TRBV4-3	TRBJ2-2	.	TGCGCCAGCAGCCAAGAAAGCCTAGCGGCCGCGAACACCGGGGAGCTGTTTTTT	CASSQESLAAANTGELFF
.	TRBV5-6	TRBJ2-7	few	TGTGCCAGCAGCTGGGGGACCGTCTGGGAGCAGTACTTC	CASSWGTVWEQYF
TRBD1	TRBV4-1	TRBJ1-2	few	TGCGCCAGCAGCCAGTGGGACAGGGTTGGTGGCTACACCTTC	CASSQWDRVGGYTF
TRBD2	TRBV11-3	TRBJ2-2	.	TGTGCCAGCAGCCCAGGACTAGCGGGAACCGGGGAGCTGTTTTTT	CASSPGLAGTGELFF
.	TRBV15	TRBJ2-7	.	TGTGCCACCAGCAGAGAAGGGGACATTCCCTACGAGCAGTACTTC	CATSREGDIPYEQYF
TRBD2	TRBV4-3	TRBJ2-1	few	TGCGCCAGCAGCCCACTAGCGGGAGTTGGCGAGCAGTTCTTC	CASSPLAGVGEQFF
.	TRBV19	TRBJ1-1	.	TGTGCCAGTAGTAGCCTACAGGGTGAAGCTTTCTTT	CASSSLQGEAFF
.	TRBV11-3	TRBJ2-3	once	TGTGCCAGCAGCTTAGATCCCAGTGCAGATACGCAGTATTTT	CASSLDPSADTQYF
.	TRBV24-1	TRBJ2-3	.	TGTGCCACCAGAGCCGGGATTAGCACAGATACGCAGTATTTT	CATRAGISTDTQYF
.	TRBV11-1	TRBJ2-7	.	TGTGCCAGCAGCGCGTATTATGGGACTTACGAGCAGTACTTC	CASSAYYGTYEQYF
.	TRBV28	TRBJ2-7	.	TGTGCCAGCAGCCCTAGGATATTCGGGGCCGACTACTTC	CASSPRIFGADYF
.	TRBV9	TRBJ1-2	.	TGTGCCAGCAGCGGCTGGGACGGAAACCCGTCCTATGGCTACACCTTC	CASSGWDGNPSYGYTF
.	TRBV27	TRBJ2-5	.	TGTGCCAGCAGTCTCCGGGGAGTTCCAGAGACCCAGTACTTC	CASSLRGVPETQYF
TRBD1	TRBV12-5	TRBJ1-2	.	TGTGCTAGTGGTCCCAGGGGGTACTATGGCTACACCTTC	CASGPRGYYGYTF
TRBD1	TRBV5-1	TRBJ1-4	.	TGCGCCAGCTCCTCAGGGGGCGAGTATGAAAAACTGTTTTTT	CASSSGGEYEKLFF
TRBD1	TRBV28	TRBJ1-4	.	TGTGCCAGCAGTTTGCAACAGGGGGGAGGTGAAAAACTGTTTTTT	CASSLQQGGGEKLFF
.	TRBV20-1	TRBJ1-1	once	TGCAGTGCTAGTGAGGGCACTGAAGCTTTCTTT	CSASEGTEAFF
.	TRBV18	TRBJ1-2	.	TGTGCCAGCTCACCACCGCCCGGGGGACCGCTCTATGGCTACACCTTC	CASSPPPGGPLYGYTF
.	TRBV19	TRBJ2-7	.	TGTGCCAGTAGAGATTCCCCCTACGAGCAGTACTTC	CASRDSPYEQYF
.	TRBV7-9	TRBJ1-1	.	TGTGCCAGCAGCTTAGCGTGGACAGTTAACACTGAAGCTTTCTTT	CASSLAWTVNTEAFF
.	TRBV7-9	TRBJ1-5	.	TGTGCCAGCAGTTCGTTTGGCAATCAGCCCCAGCATTTT	CASSSFGNQPQHF